One sample yielded the 26 T cell receptor beta chains listed below, sequenced in a study of shared clonotypes between healthy human individuals. TCRdb's table, derived via immunoSEQ multiplex PCR, lists solely in-frame clones and lacks some. This table holds more than 550,000 clones, 90% found once. Sequenced sample: memory CD8+ T cells from PBMCs. Specified subset: CD45RO+ cells pooled with CCR7-negative TemRA cells. These TCRs come from a man aged 18 to 35 in good health. Some clones in this sample may be carry-over from other donors' samples.

In its sample, this clone is medium-sized. This rearrangement joins TRBV9 to TRBJ1-1; the D gene is possibly TRBD1 (6 bases). CDR1 is SGDLS and CDR2 is YYNGEE in the germline V gene. This CDR3 contains 15 residues. With 3 bases removed from V and 4 bases from J, the gap between germline ends came to 16 bases. Written as DNA, the CDR3 is TGTGCCAGCAGCGAGGAGGGACGAGGGGGCACTGAAGCTTTCTTT. Protein product: CASSEEGRGGTEAFF.

This sequence joins TRBV30 and TRBJ1-2; tentative D call: TRBD1 (5 bases). Germline values: CDR1 GTSNPN, CDR2 SVGIG (reference sequence). The CDR3 loop spans 13 amino acids. Trimming pared 4 bases from V and 6 bases from J, leaving 15 bases between. The CDR3 loop is CAWNSGPLDGYTF. The DNA for the CDR3 is TGTGCCTGGAATTCGGGACCGCTCGATGGCTACACCTTC.

The V gene is TRBV7-6, the J gene TRBJ2-1; D is undetermined. With 1 base removed from V and 7 bases from J, the gap between germline ends came to 2 bases. The CDR3 extends over 11 amino acids. Germline V gene data show CDR1 as SGHVS and CDR2 as FNYEAQ. The CDR3 DNA reads TGTGCCAGCAGCTTAGGGAATGAGCAGTTCTTC. It yields the protein CASSLGNEQFF.

The chain carries TRBV23-1 and TRBJ1-1, with D possibly being TRBD1 (6 bases). TRBV23-1 belongs to the ORF category, with a function that is uncertain. V lost 0 bases and J 3 bases, leaving 8 bases between the germline ends. This CDR3 has 14 residues. CDR3 DNA: TGCGCCAGCAGTCAATCGAAGGGGGACACTGAAGCTTTCTTT. Translation gives CASSQSKGDTEAFF.

This clone was observed once. The chain recombines TRBV7-3 with TRBJ2-5; a possible D gene is TRBD1 (5 bases). In germline, CDR1 is SGHTA, CDR2 FQGTGA. The CDR3 contains 13 residues. The V gene lost 1 base and the J gene lost 4 bases, with 7 bases spanning the gap. The CDR3 nucleotides read TGTGCCAGCAGCTTAAGTCAGGGAGAGACCCAGTACTTC. Encoded protein: CASSLSQGETQYF.

J is TRBJ2-3 and V is TRBV6-1; maybe TRBD1 (6 bases). V was pared by 6 bases and J by 4 bases, with 14 bases between. CDR3 size: 14 residues. Germline CDR1 is MNHNS and CDR2 is SASEGT. CDR3 loop: CASRDRTVPDTQYF. DNA of the CDR3: TGTGCCAGCAGGGACCGGACAGTCCCAGATACGCAGTATTTT.

The chain carries TRBV19 and TRBJ2-7; D gene unclear. The CDR3 is made up of 16 amino acids. The V gene lost 0 bases and the J gene lost 2 bases, with 14 bases spanning the gap. Germline V lookup: CDR1 LNHDA, CDR2 SQIVND (reference sequence). The CDR3 sequence: CASSIDLHAGPYEQYF. The CDR3 nucleotides are TGTGCCAGTAGTATAGATCTCCACGCCGGCCCCTACGAGCAGTACTTC.

This rearrangement joins TRBV2 to TRBJ1-5; the D is unclear. Germline CDR1 is SNHLY and CDR2 is FYNNEI. V shed 6 bases and J shed 2 bases, with 14 bases lying between them. The CDR3 covers 15 residues. The CDR3 DNA is TGTGCCAGCAGGGACGGGGTAAGCGGCAATCAGCCCCAGCATTTT. Its translation: CASRDGVSGNQPQHF.

The table lists this clone with a count of one. The chain joins TRBV2 to TRBJ2-3, with D unclear. Looked up from germline, CDR1 is SNHLY and CDR2 is FYNNEI. V was shortened by 0 bases and J by 5 bases, with 6 bases between the two germline ends. CDR3 size: 13 residues. The CDR3 loop is CASSEAPRDTQYF. CDR3 bases: TGTGCCAGCAGTGAAGCACCCCGAGATACGCAGTATTTT.

This clone was recorded once. The gene calls are TRBV10-3 and TRBJ2-5, with D unresolved. Germline V CDR1 and CDR2: ENHRY, SYGVKD. The CDR3 totals 14 residues. Trimming took off 3 bases at V and 1 base at J, with 9 bases between the two ends. CDR3 in amino acids: CAISDGAVQETQYF. As DNA, the CDR3 is TGTGCCATCAGTGATGGAGCAGTCCAAGAGACCCAGTACTTC.

J is TRBJ2-1 and V is TRBV9, with TRBD2 matching over 8 bases. Germline assignment: CDR1 SGDLS and CDR2 YYNGEE. Unmatched junction bases numbered 5, after V lost 0 bases and J lost 6 bases. The CDR3 totals 15 residues. CDR3 coding DNA: TGTGCCAGCAGCGTAGGTGCGGGAGGTTCCAATGAGCAGTTCTTC. Encoded protein: CASSVGAGGSNEQFF.

This sequence joins TRBV7-2 and TRBJ2-3; 9 nucleotides match TRBD1. This CDR3 is 16 amino acids long. V was pared by 0 bases and J by 3 bases, with 4 bases of the junction left unmatched. Germline V gives CDR1 SGHTA, CDR2 FQGNSA. This CDR3 reads CASSLAGQGMTDTQYF. CDR3 bases: TGTGCCAGCAGCTTAGCGGGACAGGGCATGACAGATACGCAGTATTTT.

This rearrangement joins TRBV5-1 to TRBJ2-5; TRBD2 matches 10 bases. The J call is in doubt because the DNA end fits TRBJ2-7 better. Germline lookup yields CDR1 SGHRS and CDR2 YFSETQ. The CDR3 consists of 15 residues. The CDR3 sequence is CASSLVASGSYEQYF. The CDR3 bases are TGCGCCAGCAGCTTGGTGGCTAGCGGGAGTTACGAGCAGTACTTC.

The V gene is TRBV29-1, the J gene TRBJ2-2; D remains unclear. The CDR3 sequence is 13 residues long. Germline assignment: CDR1 SQVTM and CDR2 ANQGSEA. Deletions cut 5 bases from V and 6 bases from J, with 13 bases between. This chain's CDR3 is CSVLLKMAGELFF. The CDR3 DNA sequence: TGCAGCGTTCTACTCAAAATGGCCGGGGAGCTGTTTTTT.

Notes on this clone: Its ends do not fully match the called genes, so a read error is possible. The chain employs TRBV14 and TRBJ1-2; D is unclear. The CDR3 consists of 12 residues. Germline V lookup: CDR1 SGHDN, CDR2 FVKESK. The CDR3 coding sequence is TGTGCCAGCAGCCATACTAATTATGGCTACACCTTC. Its protein is CASSHTNYGYTF.

The rearrangement links TRBV14 to TRBJ2-1, with a tentative D call TRBD2 (5 bases). V lost 1 base, J lost 2 bases, and 12 bases lay in between. The germline V gene has CDR1 SGHDN and CDR2 FVKESK. The CDR3 has 16 residues. This CDR3 reads CASSQVGSPTYNEQFF. CDR3 nucleotides: TGTGCCAGCAGCCAAGTTGGGAGTCCGACCTACAATGAGCAGTTCTTC.

The chain is built from TRBV28 and TRBJ1-1, with D hard to call. CDR3 length equals 14 residues. Trimming took 2 bases from V and 4 from J, leaving 11 bases between them. The germline V gene encodes CDR1 MDHEN and CDR2 SYDVKM. DNA of the CDR3: TGTGCCAGCAGTTTAAGCCCGCGCAGCACTGAAGCTTTCTTT. Translating it yields CASSLSPRSTEAFF.

The J gene is TRBJ2-7, the V gene TRBV7-9; TRBD1 might be the D (5 bases). Germline CDR1 is SEHNR and CDR2 is FQNEAQ (reference sequence). The CDR3 contains 14 residues. V was shortened by 5 bases and J by 4 bases, with 15 bases between the two germline ends. CDR3 bases: TGTGCCAGCAGCCTTCAAGGGGTCTGGTACGAGCAGTACTTC. It yields the protein CASSLQGVWYEQYF.

The chain joins TRBV7-9 to TRBJ1-2; 9 nucleotides match TRBD1. The trim removed 8 bases at V and 6 bases at J, leaving 13 bases unmatched. Germline V gene lookup returns CDR1 SEHNR and CDR2 FQNEAQ (reference sequence). The CDR3 spans 15 residues. CDR3 nucleotides: TGTGCCAGCCTGAGTCCCGACAGGGGGACAGATGGCTACACCTTC. Protein sequence: CASLSPDRGTDGYTF.

This chain connects TRBV15 to TRBJ2-1, with D maybe TRBD2 (5 bases). The CDR3 totals 15 residues. CDR1 LNHNV and CDR2 YYDKDF come from the germline V gene (reference sequence). V gave up 1 base and J gave up 4 bases, with 11 bases separating them. In DNA form, the CDR3 reads TGTGCCACCAGCAGAGTGGACCGGGGTTACAATGAGCAGTTCTTC. This gives the protein CATSRVDRGYNEQFF.

The chain is built from TRBV11-2 and TRBJ2-7; 13 bases match TRBD2. The germline gives CDR1 SGHAT, CDR2 FQNNGV. The CDR3 has 16 amino acids. The V and J ends lost 3 bases and 3 bases, in that order; junction bases with no gene match: 5. CDR3: CASSLTSGRLGYEQYF. The CDR3 DNA sequence: TGTGCCAGCAGCTTGACTAGCGGGAGGTTGGGCTACGAGCAGTACTTC.

The chain is built from TRBV28 and TRBJ2-1; perhaps D is TRBD1 or TRBD2 (5 bases each). The CDR3 is 16 residues long. CDR1 is MDHEN and CDR2 is SYDVKM in the germline V gene. With 4 bases removed from V and 0 bases from J, the gap between germline ends came to 13 bases. The CDR3 DNA is TGTGCCAGCAGTTGGGACCCCAAAAGCTCCTACAATGAGCAGTTCTTC. Its protein is CASSWDPKSSYNEQFF. The complete variable domain, with remaining parts taken from reference TRBV28 and TRBJ2-1, reads DVKVTQSSRYLVKRTGEKVFLECVQDMDHENMFWYRQDPGLGLRLIYFSYDVKMKEKGDIPEGYSVSREKKERFSLILESASTNQTSMYLCASSWDPKSSYNEQFFGPGTRLTVL.

The chain recombines TRBV5-1 with TRBJ2-7, with D hard to call. The germline V gene has CDR1 SGHRS and CDR2 YFSETQ. The CDR3 is made up of 17 amino acids. Trimming stripped 0 bases from V and 6 bases from J, with 22 bases between. For the CDR3, the DNA is TGCGCCAGCAGCTTGGCTTTTTTCCTGAAAAACGGTCGCGAGCAGTACTTC. Its translation: CASSLAFFLKNGREQYF. Based on the CDR3 plus reference TRBV5-1 and TRBJ2-7, the full variable domain is KAGVTQTPRYLIKTRGQQVTLSCSPISGHRSVSWYQQTPGQGLQFLFEYFSETQRNKGNFPGRFSGRQFSNSRSEMNVSTLELGDSALYLCASSLAFFLKNGREQYFGPGTRLTVT.

This clone has a count of ten or more. The chain uses TRBV7-9 and TRBJ2-1, with TRBD2 identical over 9 bases. Germline CDR1 SEHNR, CDR2 FQNEAQ (reference sequence). The CDR3 length is 15 residues. The junction had 6 bases not matched to a gene; V was cut back by 6 bases and J by 3 bases. The CDR3 sequence is CASSQVAGVYNEQFF. In nucleotides, the CDR3 is TGTGCCAGCAGTCAGGTAGCGGGAGTCTACAATGAGCAGTTCTTC.

The chain joins TRBV9 to TRBJ1-2; D is undetermined. Per the germline V gene, CDR1 is SGDLS and CDR2 is YYNGEE. Trimming took 3 bases from V and 4 from J, leaving 10 bases between them. The CDR3 has 13 amino acids. The CDR3 coding sequence is TGTGCCAGCAGCGATAATGCGGGCTATGGCTACACCTTC. Its translation: CASSDNAGYGYTF.

This chain links TRBV9 with TRBJ2-2; D is unresolved. This CDR3 is built from 13 residues. V gave up 3 bases and J gave up 6 bases, with 9 bases separating them. From germline, CDR1 is SGDLS and CDR2 YYNGEE. The CDR3 loop is CASSARAAGELFF. CDR3 coding DNA: TGTGCCAGCAGCGCCCGGGCCGCCGGGGAGCTGTTTTTT.